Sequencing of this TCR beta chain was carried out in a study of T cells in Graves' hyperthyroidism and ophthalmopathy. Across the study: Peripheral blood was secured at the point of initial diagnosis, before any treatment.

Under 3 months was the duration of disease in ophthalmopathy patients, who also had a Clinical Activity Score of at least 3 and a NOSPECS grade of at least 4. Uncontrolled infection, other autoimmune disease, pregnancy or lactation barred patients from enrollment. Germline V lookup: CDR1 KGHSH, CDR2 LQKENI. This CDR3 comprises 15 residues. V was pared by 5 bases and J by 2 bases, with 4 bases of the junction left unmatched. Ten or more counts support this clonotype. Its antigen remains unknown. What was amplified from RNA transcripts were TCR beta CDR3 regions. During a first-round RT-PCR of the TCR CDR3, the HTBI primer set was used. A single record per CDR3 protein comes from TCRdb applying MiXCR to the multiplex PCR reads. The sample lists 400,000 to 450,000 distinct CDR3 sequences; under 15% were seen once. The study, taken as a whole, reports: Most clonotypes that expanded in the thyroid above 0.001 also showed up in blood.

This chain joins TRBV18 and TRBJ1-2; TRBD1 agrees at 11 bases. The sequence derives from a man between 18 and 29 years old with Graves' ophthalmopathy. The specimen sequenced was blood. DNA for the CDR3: TGTGCCAGCTCAGGGACAGGGGGACGAAACTATGGCTACACCTTC. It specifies CASSGTGGRNYGYTF.